These 17 T cell receptor beta chains were sequenced from one sample in a study of regulatory T cells in long-lasting Graves disease. The sample's time point: newly diagnosed GD, antithyroid drugs for less than 3 months. Isolated PBMC RNA provided the starting material for the TCR library. Building of the TCR beta libraries involved iRepertoire HTBI primers and Arm-PCR of CDR3 regions. TCRdb fed the multiplex PCR reads into MiXCR, producing one record per CDR3 protein. The profile shows roughly 610,000 distinct CDR3 sequences, 15% to 20% of them singletons. These same data were also listed under a study on T cells in Graves' hyperthyroidism and ophthalmopathy.

The material sequenced was peripheral blood mononuclear cells (PBMCs), taken at new diagnosis, from a patient treated with antithyroid drugs. All receptors derive from a man between 18 and 35 years old with Graves disease.

At least ten counts were recorded for this clonotype. J is TRBJ2-7 and V is TRBV28; D is possibly TRBD1 or TRBD2 (5 bases each). The CDR3 has 14 amino acids. Trimming took off 5 bases at V and 4 bases at J, with 15 bases between the two ends. Germline V CDR1 and CDR2: MDHEN, SYDVKM. CDR3: CASSAIRGPYEQYF. CDR3 nucleotides: TGTGCCAGCAGTGCGATCCGGGGCCCTTACGAGCAGTACTTC.

DNA of the CDR3: TGTGCCAGCAGCTCAAGAGACAGGGACCTAAATGAAAAACTGTTTTTT. Amino acid sequence: CASSSRDRDLNEKLFF. The rearrangement uses TRBV7-8 and TRBJ1-4, with 7 nucleotides matching TRBD1. CDR3 size: 16 residues. Trimming at V came to 4 bases and at J to 5 bases, leaving 10 bases not matched to a gene. The germline CDR1 and CDR2 sequences are SGHVS and FQNEAQ.

This clonotype came up many times. The chain uses TRBV5-1 and TRBJ2-3, with 11 bases identical to TRBD1. CDR1 is SGHRS and CDR2 is YFSETQ in the germline V gene. CDR3 length equals 16 residues. Germline trimming cut 4 bases from V and 4 bases from J; bases unmatched to any gene: 8. This CDR3 reads CASSPGQGAIADTQYF. The CDR3 DNA follows: TGCGCCAGCAGCCCCGGACAGGGGGCGATTGCAGATACGCAGTATTTT.

This clonotype was seen repeatedly, ten times or more. The chain joins TRBV2 to TRBJ2-2; a weak D match, TRBD2 (5 bases). The CDR3 is made up of 14 amino acids. Per germline, CDR1 SNHLY and CDR2 FYNNEI. V dropped 7 bases and J dropped 3 bases, with 12 bases sitting between them. CDR3 in DNA: TGTGCCAGCAAGAGAGGGCGGGACACCGGGGAGCTGTTTTTT. This sequence encodes CASKRGRDTGELFF.

This chain connects TRBV28 to TRBJ2-7; TRBD2 agrees at 7 bases. The trim removed 5 bases at V and 1 base at J, leaving 8 bases unmatched. The CDR3 extends over 15 amino acids. Germline V gene sequence: CDR1 MDHEN, CDR2 SYDVKM. CDR3 in amino acids: CASSPDSGSSYEQYF. The CDR3 DNA reads TGTGCCAGCAGTCCCGATAGCGGGTCGTCCTACGAGCAGTACTTC. The full variable domain, with the rest looked up from reference TRBV28 and TRBJ2-7, is DVKVTQSSRYLVKRTGEKVFLECVQDMDHENMFWYRQDPGLGLRLIYFSYDVKMKEKGDIPEGYSVSREKKERFSLILESASTNQTSMYLCASSPDSGSSYEQYFGPGTRLTVT.

This clonotype was seen a few times. J is TRBJ2-2 and V is TRBV12-3 or TRBV12-4, with 9 bases matching TRBD1. This CDR3 has 16 residues. V lost 4 bases and J lost 4; bases outside the gene matches: 7. In DNA, the CDR3 is TGTGCCAGCAGTTCCCGGGACAGGGTAATCACCGGGGAGCTGTTTTTT. Amino acids: CASSSRDRVITGELFF.

The table lists this clonotype with many counts. The rearrangement joins TRBV27 to TRBJ2-7; D gene unclear. The ends were cut back, 1 base at V and 7 bases at J, with 11 bases in the middle. Germline CDR1 and CDR2: MNHEY and SMNVEV (reference sequence). The CDR3 is 13 amino acids. The CDR3 nucleotides read TGTGCCAGCAGTTTATGGGGTGACGGGGAGCAGTACTTC. Translated, it gives CASSLWGDGEQYF.

Many counts were recorded for this clonotype. The CDR3 DNA is TGTGCCAGCAGCCCCCCTAAGGATGGGTGTGCTTTCTTT. Encoded protein: CASSPPKDGCAFF. The chain is built from TRBV3-1 and TRBJ1-1, with D unresolved. V shed 4 bases and J shed 11 bases, with 17 bases lying between them. CDR1 and CDR2 from the germline V gene are LGHDT and YNNKEL (reference sequence). This CDR3 contains 13 residues.

This chain connects TRBV5-4 to TRBJ2-4; D is undetermined. The CDR3 extends over 13 amino acids. Trimming stripped 0 bases from V and 6 bases from J, with 7 bases between. Germline lookup yields CDR1 SGHNT and CDR2 YYREEE (reference sequence). CDR3 in DNA: TGTGCCAGCAGCTTGGGGCCCCCAAACATTCAGTACTTC. This gives the protein CASSLGPPNIQYF.

The rearrangement links TRBV5-1 to TRBJ2-5; 8 bases match TRBD2. The CDR3 runs 16 residues. CDR1 SGHRS and CDR2 YFSETQ come from the germline V gene. J lost 4 bases, V lost 8 bases, and 16 bases had no gene match. The CDR3 sequence is CASRLDGGRRRETQYF. The CDR3 bases are TGCGCCAGTCGTCTTGACGGCGGGAGGCGGAGAGAGACCCAGTACTTC. Together with reference TRBV5-1 and TRBJ2-5, the CDR3 gives the full variable domain: KAGVTQTPRYLIKTRGQQVTLSCSPISGHRSVSWYQQTPGQGLQFLFEYFSETQRNKGNFPGRFSGRQFSNSRSEMNVSTLELGDSALYLCASRLDGGRRRETQYFGPGTRLLVL.

This clonotype appeared a few times. The J gene is TRBJ2-2, the V gene TRBV24-1, with 12 bases matching TRBD1. In germline, CDR1 is KGHDR, CDR2 SFDVKD. With 1 base clipped from V and 7 bases from J, the junction kept 6 bases outside the gene matches. The CDR3 runs to 17 residues. The CDR3 bases are TGTGCCACCAGTGATTTCGGGACAGGGGGCGTGGGCGGGGAGCTGTTTTTT. It is translated as CATSDFGTGGVGGELFF.

This clonotype occurred many times. CDR3 in amino acids: CSASVRGAGEQYF. The CDR3 bases are TGCAGTGCTAGCGTCAGGGGAGCGGGAGAGCAGTACTTC. V gene TRBV20-1 combines with J gene TRBJ2-7, with TRBD2 as a possible D gene (7 bases). Trimming shortened V by 3 bases and J by 7 bases, and 16 bases separated the two germline ends. This CDR3 region has 13 residues. Looked up from germline, CDR1 is DFQATT and CDR2 is SNEGSKA (reference sequence).

This rearrangement joins TRBV4-1 to TRBJ1-1; 7 nucleotides align to TRBD1. Germline V lookup: CDR1 MGHRA, CDR2 YSYEKL. The CDR3 has 15 amino acids. V was pared by 4 bases and J by 1 base, with 6 bases of the junction left unmatched. The CDR3 DNA reads as TGCGCCAGCAGCCGGAGGACAGGCGAGAACACTGAAGCTTTCTTT. Translation gives CASSRRTGENTEAFF.

This clonotype was detected ten times or more. J is TRBJ2-7 and V is TRBV13; possible D gene TRBD1, 6 bases. V was shortened by 2 bases and J by 0 bases, with 11 bases between the two germline ends. Looked up from germline, CDR1 is PRHDT and CDR2 is FYEKMQ (reference sequence). This CDR3 has 15 residues. The CDR3 protein is CASSLRQGPSYEQYF. CDR3 nucleotide sequence: TGTGCCAGCAGCTTAAGGCAGGGGCCCTCCTACGAGCAGTACTTC.

Of note for this clonotype: A read error is likely, as this CDR3 ends without the conserved phenylalanine or tryptophan. The CDR3: CASSRQGANEKLFS. CDR3 DNA sequence: TGTGCCAGCAGCCGACAGGGGGCGAATGAAAAACTGTTTTCT. The rearrangement links TRBV7-9 to TRBJ1-4, with 10 bases aligning to TRBD1. The germline V gene has CDR1 SEHNR and CDR2 FQNEAQ (reference sequence). The CDR3 consists of 14 residues. Germline trimming cut 5 bases from V and 5 bases from J; bases unmatched to any gene: 2.

This clonotype was found many times. In nucleotides, the CDR3 is TGTGCCAGCTCACTCCAGACGGGACAGCTCACAGATACGCAGTATTTT. This encodes CASSLQTGQLTDTQYF. V gene TRBV18 combines with J gene TRBJ2-3, with TRBD1 matching over 7 bases. Trimming cost V 4 bases and J 2 bases; bases outside gene matches: 9. The CDR3 extends over 16 amino acids. CDR1 is KGHSH and CDR2 is LQKENI in the germline V gene.

This clonotype was detected only a few times. The chain uses TRBV7-9 and TRBJ2-3; D is possibly TRBD1 (7 bases). Trimming left V 6 bases short and J 4 bases short, with 14 bases between. Germline CDR1 and CDR2: SEHNR and FQNEAQ (reference sequence). The CDR3 spans 14 residues. CDR3 sequence: CASRSQGGSDTQYF. The CDR3 region has the DNA TGTGCCAGCAGGTCTCAGGGGGGATCAGATACGCAGTATTTT.